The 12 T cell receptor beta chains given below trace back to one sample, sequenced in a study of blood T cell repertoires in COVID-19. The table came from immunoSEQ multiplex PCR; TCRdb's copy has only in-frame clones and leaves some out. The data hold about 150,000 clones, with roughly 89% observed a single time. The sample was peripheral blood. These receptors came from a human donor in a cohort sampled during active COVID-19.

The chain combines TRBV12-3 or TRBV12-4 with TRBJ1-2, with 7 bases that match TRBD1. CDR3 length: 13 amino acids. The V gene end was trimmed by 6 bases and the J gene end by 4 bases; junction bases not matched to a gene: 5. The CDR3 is CASRRQGSYGYTF. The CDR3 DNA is TGTGCCAGCAGACGACAGGGCAGCTATGGCTACACCTTC.

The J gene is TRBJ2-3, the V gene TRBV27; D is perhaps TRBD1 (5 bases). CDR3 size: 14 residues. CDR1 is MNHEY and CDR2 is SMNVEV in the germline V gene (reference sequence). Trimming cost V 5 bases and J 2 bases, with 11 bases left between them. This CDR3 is CASSQNRFTDTQYF. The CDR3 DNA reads TGTGCCAGCAGTCAAAACAGGTTCACAGATACGCAGTATTTT.

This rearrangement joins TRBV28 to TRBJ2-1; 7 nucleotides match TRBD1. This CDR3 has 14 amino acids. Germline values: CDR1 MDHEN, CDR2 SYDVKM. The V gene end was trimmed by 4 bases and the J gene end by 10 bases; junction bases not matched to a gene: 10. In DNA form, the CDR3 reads TGTGCCAGCAGTTATGGAGACAGGGTTGGCGAGCAGTTCTTC. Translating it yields CASSYGDRVGEQFF.

The CDR3 region is CASSLGDRDLLRNTF. Written as DNA, the CDR3 is TGTGCCAGCAGTTTAGGGGATCGGGACTTACTTCGAAACACCTTC. This chain links TRBV28 with TRBJ1-2, with D possibly TRBD1 on 5 matching bases. Germline-derived CDR1 and CDR2 are MDHEN and SYDVKM. This CDR3 is built from 15 residues. Trimming removed 2 bases at V and 12 bases at J, with 22 bases between.

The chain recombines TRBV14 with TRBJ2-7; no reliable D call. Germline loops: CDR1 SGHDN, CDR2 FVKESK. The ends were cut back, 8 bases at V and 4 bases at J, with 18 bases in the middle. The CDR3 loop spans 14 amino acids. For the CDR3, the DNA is TGTGCCAGCGGAGCGAGTCTTTCGGCATACGAGCAGTACTTC. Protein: CASGASLSAYEQYF.

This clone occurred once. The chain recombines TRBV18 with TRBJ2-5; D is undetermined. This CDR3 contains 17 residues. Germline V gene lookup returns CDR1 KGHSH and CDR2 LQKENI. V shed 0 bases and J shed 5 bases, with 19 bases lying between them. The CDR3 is CASSPPGPTATSETQYF. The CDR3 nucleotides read TGTGCCAGCTCACCACCGGGCCCCACGGCCACAAGTGAGACCCAGTACTTC.

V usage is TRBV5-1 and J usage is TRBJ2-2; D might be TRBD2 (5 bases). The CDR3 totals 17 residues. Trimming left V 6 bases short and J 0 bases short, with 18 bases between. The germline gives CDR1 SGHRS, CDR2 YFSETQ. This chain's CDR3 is CASTTLAGGANTGELFF. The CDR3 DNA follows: TGCGCCAGCACCACCCTAGCTGGAGGAGCGAACACCGGGGAGCTGTTTTTT.

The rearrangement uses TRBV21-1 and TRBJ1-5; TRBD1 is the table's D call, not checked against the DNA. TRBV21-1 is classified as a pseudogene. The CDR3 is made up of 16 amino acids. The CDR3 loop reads CASSTTGGKVYQPQHF. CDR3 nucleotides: TGTGCCAGCAGCACCACAGGGGGTAAGGTTTATCAGCCCCAGCATTTT.

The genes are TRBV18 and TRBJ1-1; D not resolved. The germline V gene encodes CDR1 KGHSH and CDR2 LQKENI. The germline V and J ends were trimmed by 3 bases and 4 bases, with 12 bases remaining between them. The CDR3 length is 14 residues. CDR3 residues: CASSPAGLGTEAFF. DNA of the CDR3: TGTGCCAGCTCACCCGCGGGGTTGGGCACTGAAGCTTTCTTT.

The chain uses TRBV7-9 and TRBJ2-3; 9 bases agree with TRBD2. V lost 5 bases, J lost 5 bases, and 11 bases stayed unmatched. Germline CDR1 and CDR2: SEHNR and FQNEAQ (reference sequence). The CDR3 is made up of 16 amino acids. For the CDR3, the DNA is TGTGCCAGCAGCCGACAGATGCGGGAGGGAAGAGATACGCAGTATTTT. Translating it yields CASSRQMREGRDTQYF.

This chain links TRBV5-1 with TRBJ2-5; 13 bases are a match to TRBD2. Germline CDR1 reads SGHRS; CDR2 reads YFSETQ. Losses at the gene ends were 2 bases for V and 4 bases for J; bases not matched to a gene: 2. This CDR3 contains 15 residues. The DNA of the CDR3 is TGCGCCAGCAGCTTCGGGACTAGCGGGGTAGAGACCCAGTACTTC. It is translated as CASSFGTSGVETQYF.

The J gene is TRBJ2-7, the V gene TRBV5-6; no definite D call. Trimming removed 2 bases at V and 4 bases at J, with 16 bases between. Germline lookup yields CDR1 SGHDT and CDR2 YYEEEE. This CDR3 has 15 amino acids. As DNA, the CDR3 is TGTGCCAGCAGCTTTCGAGGTGGCAGAGAATACGAGCAGTACTTC. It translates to CASSFRGGREYEQYF.